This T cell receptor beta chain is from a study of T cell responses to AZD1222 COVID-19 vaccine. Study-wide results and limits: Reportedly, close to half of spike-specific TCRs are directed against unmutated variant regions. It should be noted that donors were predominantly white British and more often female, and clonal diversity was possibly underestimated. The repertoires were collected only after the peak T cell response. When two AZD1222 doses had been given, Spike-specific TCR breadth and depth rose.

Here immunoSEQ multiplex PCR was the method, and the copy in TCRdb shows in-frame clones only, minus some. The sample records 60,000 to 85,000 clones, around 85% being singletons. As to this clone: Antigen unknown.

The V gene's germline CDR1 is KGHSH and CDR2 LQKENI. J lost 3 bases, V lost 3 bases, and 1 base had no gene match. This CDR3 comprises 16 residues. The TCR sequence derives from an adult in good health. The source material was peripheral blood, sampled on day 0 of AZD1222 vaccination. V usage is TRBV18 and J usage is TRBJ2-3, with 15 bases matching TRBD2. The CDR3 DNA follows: TGTGCCAGCTCACCCGGACTAGCGGGGGGGACAGATACGCAGTATTTT. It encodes CASSPGLAGGTDTQYF.